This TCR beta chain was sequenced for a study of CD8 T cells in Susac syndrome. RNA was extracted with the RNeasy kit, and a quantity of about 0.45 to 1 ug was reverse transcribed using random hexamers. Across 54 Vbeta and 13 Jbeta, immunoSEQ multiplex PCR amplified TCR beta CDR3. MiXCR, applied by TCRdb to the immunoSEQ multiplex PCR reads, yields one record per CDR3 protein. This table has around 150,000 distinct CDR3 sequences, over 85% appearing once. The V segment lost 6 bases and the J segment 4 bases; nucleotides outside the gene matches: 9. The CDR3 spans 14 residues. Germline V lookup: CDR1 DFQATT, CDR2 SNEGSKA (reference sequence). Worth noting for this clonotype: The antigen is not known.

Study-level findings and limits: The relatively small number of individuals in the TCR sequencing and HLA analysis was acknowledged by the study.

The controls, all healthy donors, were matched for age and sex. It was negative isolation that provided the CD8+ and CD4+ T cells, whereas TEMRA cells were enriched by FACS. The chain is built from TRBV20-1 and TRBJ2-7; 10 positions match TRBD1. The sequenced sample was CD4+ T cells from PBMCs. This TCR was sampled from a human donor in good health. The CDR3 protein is CSAKAPGQGYEQYF. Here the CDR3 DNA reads TGCAGTGCCAAAGCCCCGGGACAGGGGTACGAGCAGTACTTC.